Listed below are T cell receptor beta chains from one sample, sequenced in a study of identifying expanded T cells in peripheral blood. TCRdb's table, derived via immunoSEQ multiplex PCR, lists solely in-frame clones and lacks some. This repertoire shows some 130,000 clones, roughly 90% found once; its top ten account for 7.5% to 9%. The sequenced sample was blood. Receptor source: a person aged 18 to 75 in good health. CDR3s include the opening cysteine and the closing phenylalanine or tryptophan. The order of the fields is V gene, clone size, D gene, J gene, CDR3 protein, CDR3 DNA. D genes are given only for firm matches. Not all rows give a size; the values are once, few, many and, for expanded clones, a class.

V: TRBV27; size: few; D: NA; J: TRBJ2-7; CDR3: CASSFGRSYEQYF; DNA: TGTGCCAGCAGTTTTGGACGGTCCTACGAGCAGTACTTC
V: TRBV29-1; size: NA; D: NA; J: TRBJ2-5; CDR3: CSSQGGEETQYF; DNA: TGCAGCTCCCAGGGGGGTGAAGAGACCCAGTACTTC
V: TRBV6-1; size: once; D: NA; J: TRBJ1-5; CDR3: CASTFDSYNQPQHF; DNA: TGTGCCAGCACCTTCGACAGCTACAATCAGCCCCAGCATTTT
V: TRBV28; size: NA; D: NA; J: TRBJ1-4; CDR3: CASSSSGTRGEKLFF; DNA: TGTGCCAGCAGTTCGTCCGGGACGAGGGGTGAAAAACTGTTTTTT
V: TRBV7-2; size: NA; D: TRBD2; J: TRBJ2-7; CDR3: CASSFTLAGAYEQYF; DNA: TGTGCCAGCAGCTTCACACTAGCGGGAGCCTACGAGCAGTACTTC
V: TRBV12-2; size: NA; D: NA; J: TRBJ1-1; CDR3: CASRLVCGKEAFF; DNA: TGTGCAAGTCGCTTAGTTTGTGGTAAGGAAGCTTTCTTT
V: TRBV7-2; size: NA; D: NA; J: TRBJ2-7; CDR3: CASSFFQRTYEQYF; DNA: TGTGCCAGCAGCTTCTTCCAGCGGACCTACGAGCAGTACTTC
V: TRBV4-2; size: NA; D: NA; J: TRBJ2-3; CDR3: CASSQRTKAASSADTQYF; DNA: TGTGCCAGCAGCCAAAGGACAAAAGCGGCATCTTCGGCAGATACGCAGTATTTT
V: TRBV6-5; size: NA; D: NA; J: TRBJ1-1; CDR3: CASSYGTVNTEAFF; DNA: TGTGCCAGCAGTTACGGGACGGTGAACACTGAAGCTTTCTTT
V: TRBV28; size: NA; D: NA; J: TRBJ2-7; CDR3: CASSLDQRSSGVEQYF; DNA: TGTGCCAGCAGTTTAGATCAAAGATCGAGTGGGGTCGAGCAGTACTTC
V: TRBV11-3; size: NA; D: TRBD1; J: TRBJ2-1; CDR3: CASSLATGGYNEQFF; DNA: TGTGCCAGCAGCTTGGCGACAGGGGGTTACAATGAGCAGTTCTTC
V: TRBV28; size: NA; D: TRBD1; J: TRBJ2-7; CDR3: CASSLWQGATRVYEQYF; DNA: TGTGCCAGCAGTTTGTGGCAGGGGGCGACACGGGTCTACGAGCAGTACTTC
V: TRBV7-2; size: few; D: TRBD1; J: TRBJ1-2; CDR3: CASSLSGSGGSYGYTF; DNA: TGTGCCAGCAGCTTATCCGGGTCAGGGGGCAGCTATGGCTACACCTTC
V: TRBV11-3; size: NA; D: NA; J: TRBJ2-7; CDR3: CASSLGPALDEQYF; DNA: TGTGCCAGCAGCTTGGGCCCTGCCTTGGACGAGCAGTACTTC
V: TRBV7-3; size: NA; D: NA; J: TRBJ2-3; CDR3: CASSLTILDTQYF; DNA: TGTGCCAGCAGCCTTACTATTCTAGATACGCAGTATTTT
V: TRBV5-1; size: NA; D: NA; J: TRBJ1-1; CDR3: CASSLVRGNTEAFF; DNA: TGCGCCAGCAGCCTGGTTAGGGGAAACACTGAAGCTTTCTTT
V: TRBV13; size: NA; D: NA; J: TRBJ2-7; CDR3: CASSFQYEQYF; DNA: TGTGCCAGCAGCTTCCAATACGAGCAGTACTTC
V: TRBV6-5; size: NA; D: NA; J: TRBJ1-1; CDR3: CASRDGPHDEAFF; DNA: TGTGCCAGCAGAGACGGACCACATGATGAAGCTTTCTTT
V: TRBV13; size: NA; D: TRBD2; J: TRBJ2-7; CDR3: CASSGRTSGASYEQYF; DNA: TGTGCCAGCAGCGGACGGACTAGCGGTGCCTCCTACGAGCAGTACTTC
V: TRBV2; size: many; D: NA; J: TRBJ1-6; CDR3: CASRGELGSPLHF; DNA: TGTGCCAGCAGGGGGGAATTAGGCTCACCCCTCCACTTT
V: TRBV6-6; size: NA; D: TRBD1; J: TRBJ1-2; CDR3: CASSYSGDSYGYTF; DNA: TGTGCCAGCAGTTACTCGGGGGACAGCTATGGCTACACCTTC
V: TRBV5-8; size: once; D: TRBD2; J: TRBJ2-3; CDR3: CASSLVGRSTDTQYF; DNA: TGTGCCAGCAGCTTGGTCGGGAGGAGCACAGATACGCAGTATTTT
V: TRBV5-1; size: NA; D: TRBD2; J: TRBJ2-7; CDR3: CASSFSSGSIEQYF; DNA: TGCGCCAGCAGCTTTTCTAGCGGGAGCATCGAGCAGTACTTC
V: TRBV18; size: NA; D: NA; J: TRBJ2-3; CDR3: CASSPGGGNTDTQYF; DNA: TGTGCCAGCTCACCGGGGGGCGGAAACACAGATACGCAGTATTTT
V: TRBV11-2; size: NA; D: NA; J: TRBJ1-2; CDR3: CASSPSTGRDGYTF; DNA: TGTGCCAGCAGCCCCTCTACAGGGAGGGATGGCTACACCTTC
V: TRBV7-6; size: NA; D: TRBD2; J: TRBJ2-7; CDR3: CASSLFQTSGPYEQYF; DNA: TGTGCCAGCAGCTTATTCCAGACTAGCGGACCCTACGAGCAGTACTTC
V: TRBV19; size: once; D: NA; J: TRBJ1-1; CDR3: CASSILRGDTEAFF; DNA: TGTGCCAGTAGTATCCTGCGTGGAGACACTGAAGCTTTCTTT
V: TRBV5-8; size: NA; D: NA; J: TRBJ2-4; CDR3: CASSPDLGPKNIQYF; DNA: TGTGCCAGCAGCCCGGATCTGGGACCTAAAAACATTCAGTACTTC
V: TRBV29-1; size: NA; D: NA; J: TRBJ2-2; CDR3: CSGTGPTNTGELFF; DNA: TGCAGCGGTACCGGGCCTACGAACACCGGGGAGCTGTTTTTT
V: TRBV7-3; size: NA; D: NA; J: TRBJ2-7; CDR3: CASSLTTGSEQYF; DNA: TGTGCCAGCAGCTTAACGACAGGTTCCGAGCAGTACTTC
V: TRBV7-3; size: once; D: NA; J: TRBJ2-1; CDR3: CASSLGHSIGQNEQFF; DNA: TGTGCCAGCAGCTTAGGTCACTCCATTGGCCAGAATGAGCAGTTCTTC
V: TRBV19; size: NA; D: NA; J: TRBJ1-1; CDR3: CASSSWAAEEAFF; DNA: TGTGCCAGTAGTAGCTGGGCAGCCGAAGAAGCTTTCTTT
V: TRBV28; size: NA; D: NA; J: TRBJ2-7; CDR3: CASRLGGYEQYF; DNA: TGTGCCAGCAGACTAGGGGGGTACGAGCAGTACTTC
V: TRBV7-9; size: NA; D: NA; J: TRBJ1-1; CDR3: CASSFQENTEAFF; DNA: TGTGCCAGCAGCTTTCAAGAGAACACTGAAGCTTTCTTT
V: TRBV5-6; size: NA; D: TRBD1; J: TRBJ2-2; CDR3: CASSFGQGWAGELFF; DNA: TGTGCCAGCAGCTTCGGACAGGGCTGGGCCGGGGAGCTGTTTTTT
V: TRBV18; size: NA; D: NA; J: TRBJ2-1; CDR3: CASSSRWGALRNEQFF; DNA: TGTGCCAGCTCCTCGAGATGGGGGGCGCTTCGAAATGAGCAGTTCTTC
V: TRBV27; size: NA; D: TRBD1; J: TRBJ1-1; CDR3: CASASGTGVSEAFF; DNA: TGTGCCTCGGCCTCGGGGACAGGGGTATCTGAAGCTTTCTTT
V: TRBV7-9; size: once; D: NA; J: TRBJ2-6; CDR3: CASSFEGAGANVLTF; DNA: TGTGCCAGCAGCTTTGAGGGAGCTGGGGCCAACGTCCTGACTTTC
V: TRBV5-1; size: once; D: NA; J: TRBJ1-5; CDR3: CASSLLGTGSNQPQHF; DNA: TGCGCCAGCAGCTTACTAGGGACCGGCAGCAATCAGCCCCAGCATTTT
V: TRBV9; size: NA; D: NA; J: TRBJ2-1; CDR3: CASSVDGNSGNAQFF; DNA: TGTGCCAGCAGCGTAGACGGCAACTCGGGGAATGCGCAGTTCTTC